Listed below are T cell receptor beta chains from one sample, sequenced in a study of post-analysis software for immune sequencing data. TCRdb re-called the PCR reads with MiXCR, one entry per CDR3 protein. The sample holds approximately 360,000 distinct CDR3 sequences, about a third seen once. Sequences were obtained from blood. Every receptor here comes from a girl under 18 with multiple sclerosis. Both conserved end residues are part of each CDR3. A D gene is named only where the DNA matches it firmly. Clone size appears in some rows only: once, few, many, or a class for an expanded clone.

j_call: TRBJ1-6
d_call: -
clone_size: few
v_call: TRBV9
cdr3_length: 14
cdr3_aa: CASSASPLASPLHF
cdr3_nt: TGTGCCAGCAGCGCTTCACCCCTGGCTTCACCCCTCCACTTT

j_call: TRBJ2-3
d_call: -
clone_size: -
v_call: TRBV28
cdr3_length: 13
cdr3_aa: CASDRGGWDTQYF
cdr3_nt: TGTGCCAGCGACCGGGGCGGGTGGGATACGCAGTATTTT

j_call: TRBJ2-1
d_call: -
clone_size: -
v_call: TRBV6-5
cdr3_length: 16
cdr3_aa: CASSFGTISSYNEQFF
cdr3_nt: TGTGCCAGCAGTTTCGGGACGATCAGCTCCTACAATGAGCAGTTCTTC

j_call: TRBJ1-1
d_call: TRBD1
clone_size: few
v_call: TRBV7-8
cdr3_length: 15
cdr3_aa: CASSSPGGADTEAFF
cdr3_nt: TGTGCCAGCAGCTCCCCAGGGGGCGCCGACACTGAAGCTTTCTTT

j_call: TRBJ2-1
d_call: -
clone_size: -
v_call: TRBV7-6
cdr3_length: 16
cdr3_aa: CASSLGAGASYNEQFF
cdr3_nt: TGTGCCAGCAGCTTAGGCGCGGGGGCGTCCTACAATGAGCAGTTCTTC

j_call: TRBJ2-3
d_call: -
clone_size: -
v_call: TRBV7-3
cdr3_length: 15
cdr3_aa: CASSLWAGEGNTQYF
cdr3_nt: TGTGCCAGCAGCTTATGGGCAGGCGAAGGAAATACGCAGTATTTT

j_call: TRBJ1-2
d_call: -
clone_size: many
v_call: TRBV28
cdr3_length: 12
cdr3_aa: CASSQGDYGYTF
cdr3_nt: TGTGCCAGCAGCCAAGGAGACTATGGCTACACCTTC

j_call: TRBJ1-1
d_call: TRBD1
clone_size: -
v_call: TRBV12-3/TRBV12-4
cdr3_length: 13
cdr3_aa: CASSYRGSTEAFF
cdr3_nt: TGTGCCAGCAGCTACAGGGGGAGCACTGAAGCTTTCTTT

j_call: TRBJ1-1
d_call: -
clone_size: -
v_call: TRBV4-1
cdr3_length: 15
cdr3_aa: CASSRTGDLNTEAFF
cdr3_nt: TGCGCCAGCAGCCGGACGGGAGACTTGAACACTGAAGCTTTCTTT

j_call: TRBJ2-6
d_call: -
clone_size: -
v_call: TRBV5-1
cdr3_length: 14
cdr3_aa: CASSSIAGANVLTF
cdr3_nt: TGCGCCAGCAGCTCAATTGCTGGGGCCAACGTCCTGACTTTC

j_call: TRBJ2-7
d_call: TRBD1
clone_size: -
v_call: TRBV12-5
cdr3_length: 14
cdr3_aa: CASGLGTGRDEQYF
cdr3_nt: TGTGCTAGTGGTTTGGGGACAGGTCGCGACGAGCAGTACTTC

j_call: TRBJ1-4
d_call: -
clone_size: -
v_call: TRBV5-5
cdr3_length: 15
cdr3_aa: CASSSRSTTNEKLFF
cdr3_nt: TGTGCCAGCAGCTCGAGGTCTACAACTAATGAAAAACTGTTTTTT

j_call: TRBJ2-7
d_call: TRBD2
clone_size: few
v_call: TRBV5-1
cdr3_length: 17
cdr3_aa: CASSLVAGGTYSYEQYF
cdr3_nt: TGCGCCAGCAGCTTGGTTGCCGGGGGGACCTATTCCTACGAGCAGTACTTC

j_call: TRBJ2-3
d_call: TRBD2
clone_size: few
v_call: TRBV29-1
cdr3_length: 14
cdr3_aa: CSVVAGGLGDTQYF
cdr3_nt: TGCAGCGTAGTAGCGGGGGGACTCGGAGATACGCAGTATTTT

j_call: TRBJ2-1
d_call: -
clone_size: few
v_call: TRBV12-3/TRBV12-4
cdr3_length: 11
cdr3_aa: CASSSGETQFF
cdr3_nt: TGTGCCAGCAGTTCCGGAGAGACCCAGTTCTTC

j_call: TRBJ2-7
d_call: -
clone_size: -
v_call: TRBV20-1
cdr3_length: 14
cdr3_aa: CSASPFGGGTEQYF
cdr3_nt: TGCAGTGCTAGCCCCTTCGGCGGAGGGACCGAGCAGTACTTC

j_call: TRBJ2-7
d_call: -
clone_size: few
v_call: TRBV5-1
cdr3_length: 13
cdr3_aa: CASSLDSANEQYF
cdr3_nt: TGCGCCAGCAGCTTGGATTCGGCGAACGAGCAGTACTTC

j_call: TRBJ2-7
d_call: TRBD2
clone_size: -
v_call: TRBV20-1
cdr3_length: 15
cdr3_aa: CSARGLAGNSYEQYF
cdr3_nt: TGCAGTGCTAGAGGACTAGCGGGCAACTCCTACGAGCAGTACTTC

j_call: TRBJ2-1
d_call: -
clone_size: -
v_call: TRBV29-1
cdr3_length: 11
cdr3_aa: CSVEVETKQFF
cdr3_nt: TGCAGCGTTGAAGTGGAAACCAAGCAGTTCTTC

j_call: TRBJ1-2
d_call: -
clone_size: -
v_call: TRBV7-2
cdr3_length: 13
cdr3_aa: CASSSRAGDDYTF
cdr3_nt: TGTGCCAGCAGCTCGCGAGCGGGGGATGACTACACCTTC

j_call: TRBJ1-1
d_call: -
clone_size: -
v_call: TRBV29-1
cdr3_length: 17
cdr3_aa: CSVEPAFPQGLNTEAFF
cdr3_nt: TGCAGCGTTGAGCCCGCCTTTCCACAGGGCTTGAACACTGAAGCTTTCTTT

j_call: TRBJ1-2
d_call: TRBD1
clone_size: -
v_call: TRBV11-2
cdr3_length: 17
cdr3_aa: CASSLAPRDRVFGSYTF
cdr3_nt: TGTGCCAGCAGCTTAGCCCCTCGGGACAGGGTGTTTGGTAGCTACACCTTC

j_call: TRBJ2-1
d_call: -
clone_size: -
v_call: TRBV4-1
cdr3_length: 15
cdr3_aa: CASSQGNGVNNEQFF
cdr3_nt: TGCGCCAGCAGCCAAGGGAACGGGGTAAACAATGAGCAGTTCTTC

j_call: TRBJ2-7
d_call: TRBD1
clone_size: -
v_call: TRBV7-9
cdr3_length: 14
cdr3_aa: CASTFGTGAYEQYF
cdr3_nt: TGTGCCAGCACCTTTGGGACAGGGGCCTACGAGCAGTACTTC

j_call: TRBJ2-1
d_call: TRBD2
clone_size: -
v_call: TRBV7-2
cdr3_length: 13
cdr3_aa: CASSPGLAFEQFF
cdr3_nt: TGTGCCAGCAGCCCAGGACTAGCCTTTGAGCAGTTCTTC

j_call: TRBJ2-5
d_call: TRBD2
clone_size: many
v_call: TRBV10-3
cdr3_length: 13
cdr3_aa: CAISVGGAETQYF
cdr3_nt: TGTGCCATCAGTGTCGGGGGGGCCGAGACCCAGTACTTC

j_call: TRBJ2-7
d_call: -
clone_size: few
v_call: TRBV5-1
cdr3_length: 14
cdr3_aa: CASSPSMGSYEQYF
cdr3_nt: TGCGCCAGCAGCCCCTCCATGGGGTCCTACGAGCAGTACTTC

j_call: TRBJ2-7
d_call: -
clone_size: -
v_call: TRBV18
cdr3_length: 13
cdr3_aa: CASSPSRSYEQYF
cdr3_nt: TGTGCCAGCTCACCGTCCCGCTCCTACGAGCAGTACTTC

j_call: TRBJ1-2
d_call: -
clone_size: -
v_call: TRBV7-3
cdr3_length: 14
cdr3_aa: CASSPSATPGGYTF
cdr3_nt: TGTGCCAGCAGCCCCTCAGCCACTCCGGGTGGCTACACCTTC

j_call: TRBJ2-1
d_call: TRBD2
clone_size: few
v_call: TRBV7-2
cdr3_length: 16
cdr3_aa: CASSKRGGAGLDEQFF
cdr3_nt: TGTGCCAGCAGCAAGCGCGGGGGGGCGGGGCTCGATGAGCAGTTCTTC

j_call: TRBJ1-1
d_call: TRBD1
clone_size: once
v_call: TRBV6-1
cdr3_length: 14
cdr3_aa: CASSARQGDTEAFF
cdr3_nt: TGTGCCAGCAGTGCACGACAGGGGGACACTGAAGCTTTCTTT